These T cell receptor beta chains were read from a single sample in a study of OX40 agonist ivuxolimab in advanced cancers. Sequencing was performed with immunoSEQ multiplex PCR; in TCRdb, only in-frame clones are kept and a portion is missing. The sample consists of nearly 25,000 clones, 65% to 85% of them appearing once. This material consisted of CD4+ or CD8+ T cells sorted from blood, taken in a trial of the OX40 agonist ivuxolimab. All receptors come from an adult with an advanced solid tumor such as melanoma, head and neck, liver or kidney cancer. CDR3s include the opening cysteine and the closing phenylalanine or tryptophan. A D gene is named only where the DNA matches it firmly. Rows give clone size only sometimes, using once, few, many, or a class for an expanded clone.

abundance: NA
d_gene: NA
v_gene: TRBV2
j_gene: TRBJ1-5
CDR3nt: TGTGCCAGCAGTGCTGGACCCGTAGGTCAGCCCCAGCATTTT
CDR3aa: CASSAGPVGQPQHF

abundance: NA
d_gene: TRBD2
v_gene: TRBV19
j_gene: TRBJ2-1
CDR3nt: TGTGCCAGTAGTCCAATTCCCGGGGGGGCGAGGAATGAGCAGTTCTTC
CDR3aa: CASSPIPGGARNEQFF

abundance: NA
d_gene: NA
v_gene: TRBV3-1/TRBV3-2
j_gene: TRBJ2-3
CDR3nt: TGTGCCAGCAGCCAAGAAACTATATTT
CDR3aa: CASSQETIF

abundance: NA
d_gene: NA
v_gene: TRBV2
j_gene: TRBJ1-5
CDR3nt: TGTGCCAGCAGTAATAATCAGCCCCAGCATTTT
CDR3aa: CASSNNQPQHF

abundance: NA
d_gene: TRBD1
v_gene: TRBV6-5
j_gene: TRBJ2-4
CDR3nt: TGTGCCAGCAGCCCGGGACAGGGAAGGACCATTCAGTACTTC
CDR3aa: CASSPGQGRTIQYF

abundance: NA
d_gene: NA
v_gene: TRBV7-8
j_gene: TRBJ1-6
CDR3nt: TGTGCCAGCAGCTTCGAGACAGGCCCTTTCTCCTATAATTCACCCCTCCACTTT
CDR3aa: CASSFETGPFSYNSPLHF

abundance: NA
d_gene: NA
v_gene: TRBV5-1
j_gene: TRBJ1-2
CDR3nt: TGCGCCAGCAGCTTGGAACCGGGGTATGGCTACACCTTC
CDR3aa: CASSLEPGYGYTF

abundance: NA
d_gene: NA
v_gene: TRBV2
j_gene: TRBJ2-1
CDR3nt: TGTGCCAGCAGTGAAGCGAAGCAGTTCTTC
CDR3aa: CASSEAKQFF

abundance: NA
d_gene: NA
v_gene: TRBV7-9
j_gene: TRBJ2-2
CDR3nt: TGTGCCAGCAGCTTTTCCAATAGGGTGACCGGGGAGCTGTTTTTT
CDR3aa: CASSFSNRVTGELFF

abundance: NA
d_gene: NA
v_gene: TRBV28
j_gene: TRBJ2-6
CDR3nt: TGTGCCAGCAGTTCCCTAGCTGGGGCCAACGTCCTGACTTTC
CDR3aa: CASSSLAGANVLTF

abundance: NA
d_gene: TRBD1
v_gene: TRBV6-6
j_gene: TRBJ1-6
CDR3nt: TGTGCCAGCAGTACCTCAGGGGGACAAAGGAGGTCACCCCTCCACTTT
CDR3aa: CASSTSGGQRRSPLHF

abundance: NA
d_gene: TRBD1
v_gene: TRBV2
j_gene: TRBJ2-7
CDR3nt: TGTGCCAGCAGTCAAGACAGGGGCTACGAGCAGTACTTC
CDR3aa: CASSQDRGYEQYF

abundance: NA
d_gene: NA
v_gene: TRBV14
j_gene: TRBJ2-7
CDR3nt: TGTGCCAGCAGCCCTGGCCCCTACGAGCAGTACTTC
CDR3aa: CASSPGPYEQYF

abundance: NA
d_gene: NA
v_gene: TRBV7-2
j_gene: TRBJ1-2
CDR3nt: TGTGCCAGCAGCTTAACCGAGCTCGATGGCTACACCTTC
CDR3aa: CASSLTELDGYTF

abundance: few
d_gene: NA
v_gene: TRBV19
j_gene: TRBJ1-5
CDR3nt: TGTGCCGCTAACAGGGATAGCAATCAGCCCCAGCATTTT
CDR3aa: CAANRDSNQPQHF

abundance: NA
d_gene: NA
v_gene: TRBV7-9
j_gene: TRBJ2-1
CDR3nt: TGTGCCAGCAGCTCGTATACCGGGACGACCTACAATGAGCAGTTCTTC
CDR3aa: CASSSYTGTTYNEQFF

abundance: NA
d_gene: TRBD1
v_gene: TRBV9
j_gene: TRBJ1-1
CDR3nt: TGTGCCAGCAGCAACTCGGACAGGGACGCTTTCTTT
CDR3aa: CASSNSDRDAFF

abundance: NA
d_gene: TRBD2
v_gene: TRBV4-1
j_gene: TRBJ2-3
CDR3nt: TGCGCCAGCAGCCCCTTCCCCGATCGTCTAGCGGGGGGGCCAGATACGCAGTATTTT
CDR3aa: CASSPFPDRLAGGPDTQYF

abundance: once
d_gene: TRBD1
v_gene: TRBV12-5
j_gene: TRBJ1-5
CDR3nt: TGTGCTAGTGGTCCAGGGGGCACGAGCAATCAGCCCCAGCATTTT
CDR3aa: CASGPGGTSNQPQHF

abundance: NA
d_gene: NA
v_gene: TRBV6-5
j_gene: TRBJ2-3
CDR3nt: TGTGCCAGCAGCCCCGGACTCATGTCGTTCGATACGCAGTATTTT
CDR3aa: CASSPGLMSFDTQYF

abundance: NA
d_gene: NA
v_gene: TRBV19
j_gene: TRBJ1-6
CDR3nt: TGTGCCAGTAGTGGGCAAGGGGTCAATTCACCCCTCCACTTT
CDR3aa: CASSGQGVNSPLHF

abundance: once
d_gene: NA
v_gene: TRBV2
j_gene: TRBJ1-1
CDR3nt: TGTGCCAGCAGTTACTCGACAGGGAACACTGAAGCTTTCTTT
CDR3aa: CASSYSTGNTEAFF

abundance: NA
d_gene: NA
v_gene: TRBV15
j_gene: TRBJ1-4
CDR3nt: TGTGCCACCAGCTCAAACAGGAATGAAAAACTGTTTTTT
CDR3aa: CATSSNRNEKLFF

abundance: NA
d_gene: NA
v_gene: TRBV12-5
j_gene: TRBJ1-1
CDR3nt: TGTGCTAGTGGCACCGGACGGGGACCCACTGAAGCTTTCTTT
CDR3aa: CASGTGRGPTEAFF

abundance: NA
d_gene: NA
v_gene: TRBV7-5
j_gene: TRBJ1-5
CDR3nt: TGTGTCAGAAGCCCGGACAGTAGGTCCAATAGCAATCAGCCCCAGCATTTT
CDR3aa: CVRSPDSRSNSNQPQHF

abundance: NA
d_gene: NA
v_gene: TRBV11-2
j_gene: TRBJ2-6
CDR3nt: TGTGCCACCCAAAAGCAGACGCTTCTTTTCTCTGGGGCCAACGTCCTGACTTTC
CDR3aa: CATQKQTLLFSGANVLTF

abundance: NA
d_gene: NA
v_gene: TRBV29-1
j_gene: TRBJ2-3
CDR3nt: TGCAGCCTAATGGACGGCACAGATACGCAGTATTTT
CDR3aa: CSLMDGTDTQYF

abundance: NA
d_gene: NA
v_gene: TRBV10-3
j_gene: TRBJ1-1
CDR3nt: TGTGCCAGCAGTCGGAACACTGAAGCTTTCTTT
CDR3aa: CASSRNTEAFF

abundance: NA
d_gene: NA
v_gene: TRBV7-9
j_gene: TRBJ1-1
CDR3nt: TGTGCCAGCAGCTTAGTCATACATGAAGCTTTCTTT
CDR3aa: CASSLVIHEAFF

abundance: NA
d_gene: TRBD2
v_gene: TRBV11-2
j_gene: TRBJ2-1
CDR3nt: TGTGCCAGCAGCCCCCGACAGGGACGGACTAGCGGGGGCTACAATGAGCAGTTCTTC
CDR3aa: CASSPRQGRTSGGYNEQFF

abundance: NA
d_gene: NA
v_gene: TRBV5-6
j_gene: TRBJ1-2
CDR3nt: TGTGCCAGCACCGCGGTCGGACAGATGCTCTATGGCTACACCTTC
CDR3aa: CASTAVGQMLYGYTF

abundance: NA
d_gene: TRBD1
v_gene: TRBV2
j_gene: TRBJ2-7
CDR3nt: TGTGCCAGCTTCGACAGGGAGCCTTACTTC
CDR3aa: CASFDREPYF

abundance: NA
d_gene: NA
v_gene: TRBV2
j_gene: TRBJ2-3
CDR3nt: TGTGCCACACGGGGGTGGGGAGATACGCAGTATTTT
CDR3aa: CATRGWGDTQYF

abundance: NA
d_gene: TRBD2
v_gene: TRBV28
j_gene: TRBJ2-1
CDR3nt: TGTGCCAGCAGTTTCCGGGCTAGCGGGAATGAGCAGTTCTTC
CDR3aa: CASSFRASGNEQFF

abundance: NA
d_gene: NA
v_gene: TRBV11-2
j_gene: TRBJ1-1
CDR3nt: TGTGCCAGCAGCTTAGAAGGGGGGACTGAAGCTTTCTTT
CDR3aa: CASSLEGGTEAFF

abundance: few
d_gene: NA
v_gene: TRBV6-5
j_gene: TRBJ1-6
CDR3nt: TGTGCCAGCAGTTACGCGGGGAGCTCCTATAATTCACCCCTCCACTTT
CDR3aa: CASSYAGSSYNSPLHF

abundance: once
d_gene: TRBD1
v_gene: TRBV20-1
j_gene: TRBJ2-4
CDR3nt: TGCAGTGCTAGAGCAAATGACAGGGTGTACTTC
CDR3aa: CSARANDRVYF

abundance: NA
d_gene: NA
v_gene: TRBV2
j_gene: TRBJ2-3
CDR3nt: TGTGCCAGCAGTGGGGGGCACAGGGGCACAGATACGCAGTATTTT
CDR3aa: CASSGGHRGTDTQYF

abundance: NA
d_gene: NA
v_gene: TRBV5-1
j_gene: TRBJ2-1
CDR3nt: TGCGCCAGCAGCTTCGACGGGCAGGGGTACAATGAGCAGTTCTTC
CDR3aa: CASSFDGQGYNEQFF

abundance: few
d_gene: NA
v_gene: TRBV2
j_gene: TRBJ1-2
CDR3nt: TGTGCCAGCAGCAGGGAAACCTATGGCTACACCTTC
CDR3aa: CASSRETYGYTF

abundance: once
d_gene: TRBD1
v_gene: TRBV19
j_gene: TRBJ2-4
CDR3nt: TGTGCCACCCTGGACAGGGCTTTCGCCAAAAACATTCAGTACTTC
CDR3aa: CATLDRAFAKNIQYF

abundance: NA
d_gene: NA
v_gene: TRBV9
j_gene: TRBJ2-7
CDR3nt: TGTGCCAGCAGCGTAGCTACGGGCTCCGTCTACGAGCAGTACTTC
CDR3aa: CASSVATGSVYEQYF

abundance: NA
d_gene: NA
v_gene: TRBV7-2
j_gene: TRBJ2-2
CDR3nt: TGTGCCAGCAGCTTAGCCGGACGGGAGCTGTTTTTT
CDR3aa: CASSLAGRELFF

abundance: NA
d_gene: NA
v_gene: TRBV15
j_gene: TRBJ1-5
CDR3nt: TGTGCCACCAGCAGAGGTCCGGGGGCGCCGGATAGCAATCAGCCCCAGCATTTT
CDR3aa: CATSRGPGAPDSNQPQHF

abundance: NA
d_gene: NA
v_gene: TRBV11-2
j_gene: TRBJ1-2
CDR3nt: TGTGCCAGCAGCTTGGGCCAGGGGTTCTTTGGCTACACCTTC
CDR3aa: CASSLGQGFFGYTF

abundance: NA
d_gene: NA
v_gene: TRBV2
j_gene: TRBJ1-1
CDR3nt: TGTGCCAGCAGTGAAAGCGGCAGGAAGGCTGAAGCTTTCTTT
CDR3aa: CASSESGRKAEAFF

abundance: NA
d_gene: NA
v_gene: TRBV5-1
j_gene: TRBJ2-2
CDR3nt: TGCGCCAGCAGACCAGGGTTCGCCGGGGAGCTGTTTTTT
CDR3aa: CASRPGFAGELFF

abundance: NA
d_gene: NA
v_gene: TRBV5-8
j_gene: TRBJ2-3
CDR3nt: TGTGCCAGCAGCCCACAAGTCTTCACAGATACGCAGTATTTT
CDR3aa: CASSPQVFTDTQYF

abundance: NA
d_gene: NA
v_gene: TRBV28
j_gene: TRBJ2-1
CDR3nt: TGTGCCAGCGGACCTGGACAGTTTGAGCAGTTCTTC
CDR3aa: CASGPGQFEQFF

abundance: NA
d_gene: NA
v_gene: TRBV6-5
j_gene: TRBJ1-5
CDR3nt: TGTGCCAGCAGGACTGACCAGGGAGGTCAGCCCCAGCATTTT
CDR3aa: CASRTDQGGQPQHF

abundance: NA
d_gene: NA
v_gene: TRBV19
j_gene: TRBJ2-6
CDR3nt: TGTGCCAGTGGGCAGGTTAGCTCTGGGGCCAACGTCCTGACTTTC
CDR3aa: CASGQVSSGANVLTF